This T cell receptor (beta chain) was captured in a study of shared clonotypes between healthy human individuals. Overall study context: Every donor yielded three CD4 naive, three CD4 memory, two CD8 naive and one CD8 memory plate.

Notes on the study in general: Sequencing depth was predicted to influence how clonotypes are shared among donors. Investigators collected only blood, and repertoires in tissues likely differ.

For this clone: Its matching antigen is unknown.

The V gene's germline CDR1 is MGHDK and CDR2 SYGVNS. The CDR3 length is 14 residues. Trimming took 6 bases from V and 0 from J; bases not matched to a gene: 2. Researchers divided each subset's genomic DNA evenly across several immunoSEQ plates. TCRdb's table, derived via immunoSEQ multiplex PCR, lists solely in-frame clones and lacks some. The table includes 2.3 million or so clones, 93% detected once. This chain joins TRBV25-1 and TRBJ2-3; 8 bases are a match to TRBD2. The sample was naive CD4+ T cells from PBMCs. Indicated subset: CD45RA+ positively selected. This TCR was recovered from a man aged 18-30 years in good health. Some clones in this sample may be carry-over from other donors' samples. DNA for the CDR3: TGTGCCAGCAGCTCTAGCGGGAGCACAGATACGCAGTATTTT. Amino acids: CASSSSGSTDTQYF.